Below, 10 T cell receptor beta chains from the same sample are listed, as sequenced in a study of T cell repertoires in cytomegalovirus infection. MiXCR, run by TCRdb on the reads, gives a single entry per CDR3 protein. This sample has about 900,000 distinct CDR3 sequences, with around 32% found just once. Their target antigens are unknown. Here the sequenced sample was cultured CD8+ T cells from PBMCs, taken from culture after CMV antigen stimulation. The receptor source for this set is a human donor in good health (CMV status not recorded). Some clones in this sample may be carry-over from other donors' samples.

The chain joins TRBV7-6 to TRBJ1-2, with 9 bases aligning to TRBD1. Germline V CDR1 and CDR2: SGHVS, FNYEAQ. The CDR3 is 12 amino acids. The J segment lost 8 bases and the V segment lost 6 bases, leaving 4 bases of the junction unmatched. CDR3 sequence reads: CASSTGQGGYTF. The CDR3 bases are TGTGCCAGCAGTACGGGACAGGGCGGCTACACCTTC.

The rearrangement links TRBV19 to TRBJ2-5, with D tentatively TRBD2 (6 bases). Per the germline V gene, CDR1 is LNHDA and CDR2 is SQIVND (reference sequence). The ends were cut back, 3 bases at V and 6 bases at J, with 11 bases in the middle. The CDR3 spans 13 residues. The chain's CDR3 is CASSIGGKKTQYF. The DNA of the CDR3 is TGTGCCAGTAGTATTGGAGGGAAGAAGACCCAGTACTTC. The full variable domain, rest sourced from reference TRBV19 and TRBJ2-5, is DGGITQSPKYLFRKEGQNVTLSCEQNLNHDAMYWYRQDPGQGLRLIYYSQIVNDFQKGDIAEGYSVSREKKESFPLTVTSAQKNPTAFYLCASSIGGKKTQYFGPGTRLLVL.

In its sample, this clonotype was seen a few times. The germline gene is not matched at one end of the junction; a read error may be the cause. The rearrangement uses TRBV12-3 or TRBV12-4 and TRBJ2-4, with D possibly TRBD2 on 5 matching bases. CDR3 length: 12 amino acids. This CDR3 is CASGFTTDLRDF. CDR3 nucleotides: TGTGCCAGCGGGTTCACAACCGACCTGAGGGACTTC.

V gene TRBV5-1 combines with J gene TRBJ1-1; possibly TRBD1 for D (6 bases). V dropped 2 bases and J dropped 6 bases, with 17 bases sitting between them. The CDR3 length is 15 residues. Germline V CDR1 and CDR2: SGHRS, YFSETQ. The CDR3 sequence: CASSFGVKGGAEAFF. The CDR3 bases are TGCGCCAGCAGCTTTGGGGTCAAGGGGGGGGCTGAAGCTTTCTTT.

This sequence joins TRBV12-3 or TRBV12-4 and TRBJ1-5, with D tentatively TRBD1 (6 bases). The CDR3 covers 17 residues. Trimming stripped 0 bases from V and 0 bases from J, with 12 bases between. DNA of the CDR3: TGTGCCAGCAGTTTAGCTTGGACAGAACATAGCAATCAGCCCCAGCATTTT. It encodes CASSLAWTEHSNQPQHF.

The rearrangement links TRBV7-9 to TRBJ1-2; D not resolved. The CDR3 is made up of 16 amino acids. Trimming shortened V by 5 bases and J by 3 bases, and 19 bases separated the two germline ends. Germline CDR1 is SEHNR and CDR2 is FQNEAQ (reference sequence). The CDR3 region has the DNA TGTGCCAGCAGCCCTGACCCGATGTCGGCTGACTATGGCTACACCTTC. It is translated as CASSPDPMSADYGYTF.

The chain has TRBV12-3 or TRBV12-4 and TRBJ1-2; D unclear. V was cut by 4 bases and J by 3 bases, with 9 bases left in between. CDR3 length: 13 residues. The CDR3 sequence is CASSYTVDYGYTF. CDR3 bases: TGTGCCAGCAGTTATACAGTCGACTATGGCTACACCTTC.

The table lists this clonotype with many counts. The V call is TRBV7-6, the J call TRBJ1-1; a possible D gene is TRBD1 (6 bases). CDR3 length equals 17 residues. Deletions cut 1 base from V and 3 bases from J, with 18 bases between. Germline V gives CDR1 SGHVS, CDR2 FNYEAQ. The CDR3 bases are TGTGCCAGCAGCTTAGGATCGTGGAGGGGGGTAGACACTGAAGCTTTCTTT. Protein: CASSLGSWRGVDTEAFF.

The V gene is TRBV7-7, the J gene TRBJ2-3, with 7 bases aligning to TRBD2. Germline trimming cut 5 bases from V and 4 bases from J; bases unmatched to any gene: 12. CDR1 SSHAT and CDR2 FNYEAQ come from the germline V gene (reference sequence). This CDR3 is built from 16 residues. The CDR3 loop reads CASSVDAGGSADTQYF. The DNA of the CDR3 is TGTGCCAGCAGCGTAGACGCCGGGGGGAGCGCAGATACGCAGTATTTT.

DNA of the CDR3: TGCAGTGCTAGAGCTAAGACTAGCAAGTACGAGCAGTACGTC. This translates into CSARAKTSKYEQYV. V is TRBV20-1 and J is TRBJ2-7; 7 nucleotides agree with TRBD2. The germline V gene encodes CDR1 DFQATT and CDR2 SNEGSKA (reference sequence). The junction had 7 bases not matched to a gene; V was cut back by 1 base and J by 4 bases. This CDR3 is 14 amino acids long.